Listed below are T cell receptor beta chains from one sample, sequenced in a study of blood T cell repertoires in COVID-19. TCRdb keeps only in-frame clones here, not all; method: immunoSEQ multiplex PCR. This table has more than 300,000 clones, 80% to 95% appearing once. Sequencing was carried out using PBMCs or T cells enriched from blood (not recorded which). These receptors originate from a young woman who had recovered from COVID-19. CDR3s include the opening cysteine and the closing phenylalanine or tryptophan. D genes are given only for firm matches. A clone size is listed for some rows: how often the clone was seen (once, few, many), or a class if it is expanded.

>-|TRBD1|TRBJ2-1|TRBV5-1|15
CASSPGQGIYNEQFF
TGCGCCAGCAGCCCAGGACAGGGGATTTACAATGAGCAGTTCTTC
>-|-|TRBJ1-2|TRBV7-9|12
CASSSGIYGYTF
TGTGCCAGCAGCTCCGGGATCTATGGCTACACCTTC
>-|TRBD2|TRBJ2-7|TRBV3-1/TRBV3-2|17
CASSPVQPIGLAYEQYF
TGTGCCAGCAGCCCCGTTCAACCGATCGGACTAGCCTACGAGCAGTACTTC
>-|TRBD1|TRBJ1-6|TRBV11-2|16
CASSLGPGQGRVSLHF
TGTGCCAGCAGCTTGGGACCGGGACAGGGAAGGGTGTCCCTCCACTTT
>-|TRBD1|TRBJ1-2|TRBV27|14
CASSLYSGGYGYTF
TGTGCCAGCAGTTTATATTCAGGGGGCTATGGCTACACCTTC
>-|-|TRBJ1-2|TRBV18|14
CASSPQGLSHGYTF
TGTGCCAGCTCACCTCAGGGTTTGTCCCATGGCTACACCTTC
>-|TRBD2|TRBJ2-1|TRBV7-2|17
CASSAGLAGVTYNEQFF
TGTGCCAGCAGCGCTGGACTAGCGGGAGTTACCTACAATGAGCAGTTCTTC
>-|TRBD1|TRBJ1-2|TRBV19|14
CASKTGTGLWGYTF
TGTGCCAGCAAGACCGGGACAGGGCTGTGGGGCTACACCTTC
>-|TRBD1|TRBJ1-1|TRBV28|13
CASSGRGITEAFF
TGTGCCAGCAGCGGCAGGGGGATCACTGAAGCTTTCTTT
>-|TRBD1|TRBJ1-5|TRBV25-1|14
CASSETGGKQPQHF
TGTGCCAGCAGCGAGACAGGGGGCAAGCAGCCCCAGCATTTT
>-|-|TRBJ2-7|TRBV4-2|14
CASSQGGKAYEQYF
TGTGCCAGCAGCCAAGGAGGGAAAGCCTACGAGCAGTACTTC
>once|-|TRBJ2-7|TRBV18|13
CASSLSDSREQYF
TGTGCCAGCTCACTATCGGACTCGAGGGAGCAGTACTTC
>-|-|TRBJ2-7|TRBV28|14
CASSPATEVYEQYF
TGTGCCAGCAGTCCAGCGACCGAAGTCTACGAGCAGTACTTC
>-|-|TRBJ2-1|TRBV12-3/TRBV12-4|13
CASGMGVYNEQFF
TGTGCCAGCGGGATGGGAGTGTACAATGAGCAGTTCTTC
>-|TRBD1|TRBJ1-4|TRBV24-1|16
CATSDSQGQVDEKLFF
TGTGCCACCAGTGATAGTCAGGGACAGGTGGATGAAAAACTGTTTTTT
>-|-|TRBJ1-5|TRBV28|15
CASSLSAATYQPQHF
TGTGCCAGCAGTTTATCGGCGGCAACATATCAGCCCCAGCATTTT
>-|-|TRBJ1-2|TRBV19|12
CASSGWLLGHTF
TGTGCCAGTAGCGGGTGGTTATTGGGTCACACCTTC
>-|TRBD1|TRBJ1-2|TRBV18|13
CASRRQGVMGYTF
TGTGCCAGCAGAAGACAGGGGGTGATGGGCTACACCTTC
>-|TRBD1|TRBJ1-5|TRBV28|15
CASSALTGGNQPQHF
TGTGCCAGCAGTGCCTTGACAGGGGGCAATCAGCCCCAGCATTTT
>-|-|TRBJ1-6|TRBV15|13
CATSPTSNSPLHF
TGTGCCACCAGCCCGACATCTAATTCACCCCTCCACTTT
>-|-|TRBJ1-1|TRBV7-8|14
CASSLVAGNTEAFF
TGTGCCAGCAGCTTAGTAGCGGGGAACACTGAAGCTTTCTTT
>-|TRBD1|TRBJ2-7|TRBV3-1/TRBV3-2|15
CASSQGGTGPYEQYF
TGTGCCAGCAGCCAAGGTGGGACAGGCCCCTACGAGCAGTACTTC
>-|-|TRBJ2-7|TRBV12-3/TRBV12-4|13
CASSRLLEVEQYF
TGTGCCAGCAGTCGCCTCCTAGAAGTGGAGCAGTACTTC
>-|-|TRBJ2-7|TRBV4-3|15
CASSQERGFSYEQYF
TGCGCCAGCAGCCAAGAAAGGGGCTTCTCCTACGAGCAGTACTTC
>-|-|TRBJ2-3|TRBV7-2|16
CASSLARGAGPDTQYF
TGTGCCAGCAGCTTAGCGCGCGGGGCGGGGCCAGATACGCAGTATTTT
>-|-|TRBJ2-3|TRBV28|14
CASSRRSPGDTQYF
TGTGCCAGCAGCCGGAGGTCCCCGGGAGATACGCAGTATTTT
>-|-|TRBJ1-1|TRBV13|17
CASSLRFGAGRLTEAFF
TGTGCCAGCAGCTTACGATTCGGGGCTGGGAGGCTCACTGAAGCTTTCTTT
>-|-|TRBJ1-2|TRBV7-9|11
CASSSSYGYTF
TGTGCCAGCAGCTCCTCTTATGGCTACACCTTC
>-|TRBD1|TRBJ2-1|TRBV5-1|15
CASRKGTGLYNEQFF
TGCGCCAGCAGAAAGGGGACAGGGCTATACAATGAGCAGTTCTTC
>-|-|TRBJ1-2|TRBV28|14
CASSLRTANYGYTF
TGTGCCAGCAGTTTACGGACTGCTAACTATGGCTACACCTTC
>-|TRBD1|TRBJ2-7|TRBV19|14
CASSMTGPPYEQYF
TGTGCCAGTAGTATGACAGGGCCCCCCTACGAGCAGTACTTC
>-|-|TRBJ2-3|TRBV7-6|15
CASSLSGPRTDTQYF
TGTGCCAGCAGCTTAAGCGGGCCTAGGACAGATACGCAGTATTTT
>once|TRBD2|TRBJ2-3|TRBV24-1|15
CATSDFTSGRDTQYF
TGTGCCACCAGTGATTTTACCAGCGGGAGGGATACGCAGTATTTT
>-|-|TRBJ1-2|TRBV7-2|15
CASSLRSGGNYGYTF
TGTGCCAGCAGCTTAAGGTCGGGGGGTAACTATGGCTACACCTTC
>-|TRBD2|TRBJ2-3|TRBV15|20
CATSRDRTVSGGGAADTQYF
TGTGCCACCAGCAGAGATCGTACGGTGTCCGGCGGGGGGGCCGCGGATACGCAGTATTTT
>-|-|TRBJ1-3|TRBV19|15
CASRSISDSGNTIYF
TGTGCCAGTAGGTCGATTAGTGACTCTGGAAACACCATATATTTT
>once|-|TRBJ1-6|TRBV28|14
CASSLLLFSSPLHF
TGTGCCAGCAGCCTTTTATTGTTCAGTTCACCCCTCCACTTT